Listed here are 27 T cell receptor beta chains from one sample, sequenced in a study of cytomegalovirus exposure and HLA in healthy donors. Primers: 60 Vbeta forward and 13 Jbeta reverse. Sequencing used immunoSEQ multiplex PCR; TCRdb keeps in-frame clones, though not all of them. The table records about 69,000 clones, around 76% of them present only once. Sequencing used PBMCs. These receptors were collected from a woman in her thirties in good health and CMV-seropositive.

This clone was picked up a small number of times. The CDR3 is CASKQGFGNRNEQFF. CDR3 DNA: TGTGCCAGTAAGCAGGGGTTTGGGAATCGCAATGAGCAGTTCTTC. This chain links TRBV19 with TRBJ2-1, with D perhaps matching TRBD1 (6 bases). Germline values: CDR1 LNHDA, CDR2 SQIVND (reference sequence). The CDR3 length is 15 residues. Between the trimmed V and J ends, which lost 7 bases and 6 bases, there was a span of 19 bases.

This chain uses TRBV6-1 with TRBJ1-4, with D unclear. V gave up 8 bases and J gave up 6 bases, with 19 bases separating them. The CDR3 runs to 15 residues. Looked up from germline, CDR1 is MNHNS and CDR2 is SASEGT. In DNA, the CDR3 is TGTGCCAGCTCCAGTAGAGAGGAAGACGATGAAAAACTGTTTTTT. Translating it yields CASSSREEDDEKLFF.

The chain joins TRBV4-3 to TRBJ2-7; 9 bases match TRBD1. This CDR3 has 14 residues. Germline V gene lookup returns CDR1 LGHNA and CDR2 YSLEER. The junction had 6 bases not matched to a gene; V was cut back by 3 bases and J by 6 bases. CDR3 loop: CASSQRTGDGEQYF. The DNA for the CDR3 is TGCGCCAGCAGCCAGCGGACAGGGGATGGCGAGCAGTACTTC.

This chain uses TRBV7-8 with TRBJ2-7; 11 bases agree with TRBD1. V shed 4 bases, J shed 3 bases, and the junction held 5 bases outside the gene matches. The CDR3 is made up of 15 amino acids. Germline CDR1 and CDR2: SGHVS and FQNEAQ. CDR3 in amino acids: CASSSGQGVNYEQYF. CDR3 DNA sequence: TGTGCCAGCAGCTCGGGACAGGGGGTTAACTACGAGCAGTACTTC.

The genes are TRBV5-1 and TRBJ1-5, with D uncertain. V was shortened by 1 base and J by 0 bases, with 8 bases between the two germline ends. The CDR3 is 15 amino acids. CDR1 SGHRS and CDR2 YFSETQ come from the germline V gene. The DNA for the CDR3 is TGCGCCAGCAGCTTGCAGAAATATAGCAATCAGCCCCAGCATTTT. Its protein product is CASSLQKYSNQPQHF.

A single count supports this clone. The V and J genes are TRBV15 and TRBJ2-5; 7 bases align to TRBD1. J was trimmed by 5 bases and V by 4 bases; bases with no gene match: 13. CDR1 and CDR2 (germline): LNHNV, YYDKDF (reference sequence). The CDR3 contains 16 residues. The CDR3 DNA follows: TGTGCCACCAGCACAGGACCTCCGGGACAGTGGGAGACCCAGTACTTC. As protein: CATSTGPPGQWETQYF.

The J gene is TRBJ1-1, the V gene TRBV7-2; 11 bases line up with TRBD1. Germline loops: CDR1 SGHTA, CDR2 FQGNSA. Trimming cost V 3 bases and J 5 bases; bases outside gene matches: 5. The CDR3 extends over 15 amino acids. CDR3 amino acids: CASSLGGQGATEAFF. The CDR3 DNA reads TGTGCCAGCAGCTTGGGCGGACAGGGGGCAACTGAAGCTTTCTTT.

This chain links TRBV11-2 with TRBJ2-7; 9 nucleotides align to TRBD1. The V gene end was trimmed by 5 bases and the J gene end by 7 bases; junction bases not matched to a gene: 15. This CDR3 comprises 16 residues. Germline CDR1 reads SGHAT; CDR2 reads FQNNGV. The CDR3 loop is CASSPRPPGQGWEQYF. DNA of the CDR3: TGTGCCAGCAGCCCACGCCCCCCGGGACAGGGTTGGGAGCAGTACTTC.

The chain employs TRBV5-1 and TRBJ2-7; a possible D gene is TRBD1 (6 bases). Germline V lookup: CDR1 SGHRS, CDR2 YFSETQ. The germline V and J ends were trimmed by 7 bases and 3 bases, with 11 bases remaining between them. The CDR3 is 12 amino acids. CDR3 protein: CASQDRNYEQYF. In DNA, the CDR3 is TGCGCCAGCCAGGACAGAAACTACGAGCAGTACTTC.

The sample holds a few counts of this clone. The chain carries TRBV2 and TRBJ1-1, with TRBD1 matching 8 bases. This CDR3 is built from 19 residues. CDR1 and CDR2 from the germline V gene are SNHLY and FYNNEI. Trimming removed 4 bases from V and 0 bases from J; junction bases left unmatched: 16. The CDR3 loop reads CASSAPPGLAGGLNTEAFF. The CDR3 DNA sequence: TGTGCCAGCAGTGCCCCGCCAGGTCTTGCAGGGGGCTTGAACACTGAAGCTTTCTTT. The full variable domain, its missing parts supplied by reference TRBV2 and TRBJ1-1, is EPEVTQTPSHQVTQMGQEVILRCVPISNHLYFYWYRQILGQKVEFLVSFYNNEISEKSEIFDDQFSVERPDGSNFTLKIRSTKLEDSAMYFCASSAPPGLAGGLNTEAFFGQGTRLTVV.

This clone was seen a few times. The chain uses TRBV19 and TRBJ1-5; D is undetermined. The length of the CDR3 is 11 residues. In germline, CDR1 is LNHDA, CDR2 SQIVND (reference sequence). The germline V and J ends were trimmed by 5 bases and 6 bases, with 5 bases remaining between them. The chain's CDR3 is CASSAGQPQHF. CDR3 DNA: TGTGCCAGTAGTGCAGGTCAGCCCCAGCATTTT.

The chain is built from TRBV29-1 and TRBJ2-1; possible D gene TRBD1, 5 bases. Germline CDR1 and CDR2: SQVTM and ANQGSEA. This CDR3 spans 14 amino acids. V lost 4 bases to trimming and J lost 2 bases, with 12 bases between them. The CDR3 DNA follows: TGCAGCGTTGGTCAGGGTGTCGCCTACAATGAGCAGTTCTTC. Residues: CSVGQGVAYNEQFF.

This clone was seen just once. The chain uses TRBV5-1 and TRBJ1-2; no firm D call. Germline V lookup: CDR1 SGHRS, CDR2 YFSETQ. The V gene lost 7 bases and the J gene lost 8 bases, with 12 bases spanning the gap. CDR3 length: 11 amino acids. The CDR3 DNA sequence: TGCGCCAGCGGGATGGAGGGAGGCTACACCTTC. Translating it yields CASGMEGGYTF.

The chain employs TRBV7-2 and TRBJ2-1; 7 nucleotides line up with TRBD2. From germline, CDR1 is SGHTA and CDR2 FQGNSA. The CDR3 contains 15 residues. Trimming cost V 0 bases and J 6 bases; bases outside gene matches: 5. This CDR3 is CASSLALATRNEQFF. The CDR3 DNA sequence: TGTGCCAGCAGCTTAGCACTAGCGACCCGCAATGAGCAGTTCTTC.

V usage is TRBV4-3 and J usage is TRBJ2-3; D ambiguous. The CDR3 extends over 15 amino acids. From germline, CDR1 is LGHNA and CDR2 YSLEER. The ends were cut back, 0 bases at V and 3 bases at J, with 10 bases in the middle. CDR3 coding DNA: TGCGCCAGCAGCCAAGAGGCAGGCCTGACAGATACGCAGTATTTT. The encoded protein is CASSQEAGLTDTQYF.

This chain uses TRBV10-2 with TRBJ1-5, with 12 positions matching TRBD1. Germline values: CDR1 WSHSY, CDR2 SAAADI. The CDR3 has 17 residues. Trimming removed 8 bases from V and 9 bases from J; junction bases left unmatched: 17. The CDR3 region is CASGGGTGGTFRWPQHF. The CDR3 region has the DNA TGCGCCAGCGGGGGTGGGACAGGGGGCACCTTTCGTTGGCCCCAGCATTTT.

In this sample, this clone turned up many times. The CDR3 coding sequence is TGTGCCAGCAGCTTATTTGGGACAGGAGGAAACACTGAAGCTTTCTTT. Protein product: CASSLFGTGGNTEAFF. This chain connects TRBV11-2 to TRBJ1-1; 8 positions match TRBD1. This CDR3 is built from 16 residues. Trimming took 2 bases from V and 2 from J; bases not matched to a gene: 7. The germline V gene encodes CDR1 SGHAT and CDR2 FQNNGV.

With respect to this clone: Sequence at one end of the junction differs from germline and may be a read error. This chain links TRBV11-3 with TRBJ1-1, with 9 bases that match TRBD1. The CDR3 has 15 amino acids. Per germline, CDR1 SGHNT and CDR2 YENEEA. CDR3 loop: CASSKTGTGNAEAFF. The DNA of the CDR3 is TGTGCCAGCAGCAAAACCGGGACAGGGAACGCTGAAGCTTTCTTT.

CDR3 sequence: CASSLGGTSGHTDTQYF. CDR3 in DNA: TGTGCCAGCAGCTTAGGAGGGACTAGCGGACACACAGATACGCAGTATTTT. The V and J genes are TRBV7-9 and TRBJ2-3; 11 positions agree with TRBD2. The CDR3 has 17 amino acids. V shed 1 base, J shed 2 bases, and the junction held 5 bases outside the gene matches. Germline-derived CDR1 and CDR2 are SEHNR and FQNEAQ (reference sequence).

The rearrangement uses TRBV7-6 and TRBJ2-7; 9 bases map to TRBD1. The germline V gene has CDR1 SGHVS and CDR2 FNYEAQ. This CDR3 comprises 15 residues. V was pared by 5 bases and J by 5 bases, with 10 bases of the junction left unmatched. The CDR3 reads CASSNLPGTGNEQYF. The CDR3 bases are TGTGCCAGCAGCAACTTACCCGGGACAGGGAACGAGCAGTACTTC.

V gene TRBV29-1 combines with J gene TRBJ1-2; D is unresolved. Germline V gene lookup returns CDR1 SQVTM and CDR2 ANQGSEA. The CDR3 contains 9 residues. Trimming stripped 2 bases from V and 8 bases from J, with 3 bases between. The CDR3 sequence is CSVELGYTF. CDR3 bases: TGCAGCGTTGAACTAGGCTACACCTTC.

The chain links TRBV6-5 to TRBJ2-3; possible D gene TRBD1, 6 bases. The germline V and J ends were trimmed by 2 bases and 8 bases, with 14 bases remaining between them. In germline, CDR1 is MNHEY, CDR2 SVGAGI. This CDR3 region has 14 residues. In DNA form, the CDR3 reads TGTGCCAGCAGTTACAACAGGGTAGGGGGTACGCAGTATTTT. It translates to CASSYNRVGGTQYF.

This chain uses TRBV7-8 with TRBJ2-7, with D tentatively TRBD2 (6 bases). Germline CDR1 and CDR2: SGHVS and FQNEAQ. The CDR3 length is 13 residues. Trimming removed 5 bases from V and 3 bases from J, with 11 bases in between. The CDR3 here is CASSHREHYEQYF. The CDR3 nucleotides are TGTGCCAGCAGCCACCGGGAGCACTACGAGCAGTACTTC.

The gene calls are TRBV18 and TRBJ2-3; perhaps TRBD2 as D (5 bases). With 0 bases removed from V and 0 bases from J, the gap between germline ends came to 10 bases. CDR1 and CDR2 (germline): KGHSH, LQKENI. The CDR3 runs 16 residues. CDR3 sequence: CASSPPSGSSTDTQYF. The CDR3 nucleotides read TGTGCCAGCTCACCACCTTCGGGGTCCAGCACAGATACGCAGTATTTT.

The chain recombines TRBV18 with TRBJ1-5, with no clear D. The ends were cut back, 3 bases at V and 6 bases at J, with 9 bases in the middle. The CDR3 has 13 amino acids. The V gene's germline CDR1 is KGHSH and CDR2 LQKENI. This CDR3 reads CASSPGETQPQHF. The DNA of the CDR3 is TGTGCCAGCTCACCCGGGGAGACTCAGCCCCAGCATTTT.

The J gene is TRBJ2-1, the V gene TRBV19, with D perhaps TRBD2 (5 bases). The germline V gene encodes CDR1 LNHDA and CDR2 SQIVND (reference sequence). The CDR3 contains 15 residues. V shed 5 bases and J shed 0 bases, with 11 bases lying between them. The CDR3 DNA is TGTGCCAGTAGTCCCCACGGGAACTCCTACAATGAGCAGTTCTTC. Its protein is CASSPHGNSYNEQFF.

The gene calls are TRBV10-3 and TRBJ1-5; TRBD1 is a possible D gene (5 bases). Trimming removed 6 bases at V and 4 bases at J, with 13 bases between. This CDR3 is 14 amino acids long. CDR1 ENHRY and CDR2 SYGVKD come from the germline V gene. CDR3: CAIRRDGPNQPQHF. The DNA for the CDR3 is TGTGCCATCAGGCGGGACGGACCAAATCAGCCCCAGCATTTT.